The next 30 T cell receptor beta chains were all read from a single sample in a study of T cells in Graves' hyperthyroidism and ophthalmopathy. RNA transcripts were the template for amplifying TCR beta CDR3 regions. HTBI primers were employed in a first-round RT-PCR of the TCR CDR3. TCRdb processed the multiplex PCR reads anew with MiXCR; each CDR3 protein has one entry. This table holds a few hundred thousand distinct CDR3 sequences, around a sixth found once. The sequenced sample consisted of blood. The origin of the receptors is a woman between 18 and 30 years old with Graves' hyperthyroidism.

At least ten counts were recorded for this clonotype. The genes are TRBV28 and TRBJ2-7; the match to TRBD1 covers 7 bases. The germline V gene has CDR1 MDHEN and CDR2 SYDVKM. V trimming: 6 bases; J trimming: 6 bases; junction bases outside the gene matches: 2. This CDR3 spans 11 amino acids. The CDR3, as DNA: TGTGCCAGCAGCTCAGGGGGCGAGCAGTACTTC. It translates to CASSSGGEQYF.

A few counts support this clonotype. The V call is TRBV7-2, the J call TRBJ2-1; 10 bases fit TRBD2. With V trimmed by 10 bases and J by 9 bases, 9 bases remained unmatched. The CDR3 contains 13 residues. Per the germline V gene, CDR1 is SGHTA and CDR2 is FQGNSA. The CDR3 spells CAIEREGRSEQFF. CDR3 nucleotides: TGTGCCATCGAGCGGGAGGGCCGTAGTGAGCAGTTCTTC. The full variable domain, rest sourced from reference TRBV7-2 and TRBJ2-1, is GAGVSQSPSNKVTEKGKDVELRCDPISGHTALYWYRQSLGQGLEFLIYFQGNSAPDKSGLPSDRFSAERTGGSVSTLTIQRTQQEDSAVYLCAIEREGRSEQFFGPGTRLTVL.

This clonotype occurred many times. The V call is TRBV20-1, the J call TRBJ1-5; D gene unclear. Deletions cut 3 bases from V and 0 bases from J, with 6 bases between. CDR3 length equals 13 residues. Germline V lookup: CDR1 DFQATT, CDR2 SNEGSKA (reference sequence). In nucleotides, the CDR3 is TGCAGTGCTAGCGGAGTTAGCAATCAGCCCCAGCATTTT. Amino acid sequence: CSASGVSNQPQHF.

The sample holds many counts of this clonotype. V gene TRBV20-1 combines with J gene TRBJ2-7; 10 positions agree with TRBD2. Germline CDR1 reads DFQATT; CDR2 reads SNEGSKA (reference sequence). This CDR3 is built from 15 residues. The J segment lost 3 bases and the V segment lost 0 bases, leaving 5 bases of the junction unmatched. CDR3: CSARDPSGSDYEQYF. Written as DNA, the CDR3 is TGCAGTGCTAGAGATCCTAGCGGGAGTGACTACGAGCAGTACTTC.

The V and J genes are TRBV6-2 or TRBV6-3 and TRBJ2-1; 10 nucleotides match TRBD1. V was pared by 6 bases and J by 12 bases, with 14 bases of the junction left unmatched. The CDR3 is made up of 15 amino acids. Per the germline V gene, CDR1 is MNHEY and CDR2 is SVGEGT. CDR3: CASRTRGGQGSGQFF. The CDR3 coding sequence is TGTGCCAGCAGGACCCGCGGGGGACAGGGGTCAGGGCAGTTCTTC.

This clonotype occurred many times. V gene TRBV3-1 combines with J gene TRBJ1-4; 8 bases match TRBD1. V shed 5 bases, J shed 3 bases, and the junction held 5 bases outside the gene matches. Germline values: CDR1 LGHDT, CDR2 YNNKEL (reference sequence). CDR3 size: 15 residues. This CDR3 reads CASSAQGAANEKLFF. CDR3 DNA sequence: TGTGCCAGCAGCGCCCAGGGGGCGGCTAATGAAAAACTGTTTTTT.

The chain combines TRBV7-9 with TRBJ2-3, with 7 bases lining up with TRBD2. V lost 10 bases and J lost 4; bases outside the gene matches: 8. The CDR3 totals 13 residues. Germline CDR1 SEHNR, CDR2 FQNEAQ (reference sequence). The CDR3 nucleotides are TGTGCCACGGAGTCGGGGGGTGCAGATACGCAGTATTTT. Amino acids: CATESGGADTQYF.

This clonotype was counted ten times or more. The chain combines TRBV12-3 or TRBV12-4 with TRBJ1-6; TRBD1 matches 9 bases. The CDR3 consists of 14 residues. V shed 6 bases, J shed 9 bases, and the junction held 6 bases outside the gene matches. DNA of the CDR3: TGTGCCAGCAGCCCGGGACAGGGAGGTTCACCCCTCCACTTT. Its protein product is CASSPGQGGSPLHF.

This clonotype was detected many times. The CDR3 DNA reads TGTGCCAGCAGCCCCGGCCCCCAACCTTACTACGAGCAGTACTTC. It is translated as CASSPGPQPYYEQYF. This sequence joins TRBV3-1 and TRBJ2-7; D not certain. CDR1 is LGHDT and CDR2 is YNNKEL in the germline V gene (reference sequence). The CDR3 consists of 15 residues. Between the trimmed V and J ends, which lost 4 bases and 3 bases, there was a span of 16 bases.

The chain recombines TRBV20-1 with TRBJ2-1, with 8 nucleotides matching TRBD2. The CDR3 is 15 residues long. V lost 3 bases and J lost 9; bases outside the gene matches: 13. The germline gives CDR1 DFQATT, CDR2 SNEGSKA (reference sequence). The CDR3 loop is CSARSFVREASEQFF. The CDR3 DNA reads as TGCAGTGCTAGGTCCTTCGTGCGGGAGGCTAGTGAGCAGTTCTTC.

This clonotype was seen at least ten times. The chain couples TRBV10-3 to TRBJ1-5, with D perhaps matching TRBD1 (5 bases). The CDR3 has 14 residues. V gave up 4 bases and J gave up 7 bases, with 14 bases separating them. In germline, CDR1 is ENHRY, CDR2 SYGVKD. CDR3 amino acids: CAISVGREGQPQHF. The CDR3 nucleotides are TGTGCCATCAGTGTGGGCAGGGAAGGGCAGCCCCAGCATTTT.

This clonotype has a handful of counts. The CDR3 nucleotides read TGTGCCAGTAGTATACGAGGGACTAGCGGAGACTACAATGAGCAGTTCTTC. Amino acid sequence: CASSIRGTSGDYNEQFF. The rearrangement uses TRBV19 and TRBJ2-1; 11 bases match TRBD2. The CDR3 is made up of 17 amino acids. With 2 bases clipped from V and 3 bases from J, the junction kept 6 bases outside the gene matches. Germline V CDR1 and CDR2: LNHDA, SQIVND (reference sequence). The variable domain in full, with the rest retrieved from reference TRBV19 and TRBJ2-1, is DGGITQSPKYLFRKEGQNVTLSCEQNLNHDAMYWYRQDPGQGLRLIYYSQIVNDFQKGDIAEGYSVSREKKESFPLTVTSAQKNPTAFYLCASSIRGTSGDYNEQFFGPGTRLTVL.

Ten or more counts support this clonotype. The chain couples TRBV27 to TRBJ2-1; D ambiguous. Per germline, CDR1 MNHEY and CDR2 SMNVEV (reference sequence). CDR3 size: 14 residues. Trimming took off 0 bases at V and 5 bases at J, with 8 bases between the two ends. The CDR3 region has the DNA TGTGCCAGCAGTTTATCGGGTATAAACAATGAGCAGTTCTTC. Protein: CASSLSGINNEQFF.

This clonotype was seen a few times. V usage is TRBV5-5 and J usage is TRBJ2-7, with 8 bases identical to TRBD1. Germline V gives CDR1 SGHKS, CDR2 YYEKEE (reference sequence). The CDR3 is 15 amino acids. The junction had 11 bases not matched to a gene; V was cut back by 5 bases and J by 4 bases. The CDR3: CASRIEDRGAYEQYF. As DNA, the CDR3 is TGTGCCAGCAGGATCGAAGACAGGGGAGCGTACGAGCAGTACTTC. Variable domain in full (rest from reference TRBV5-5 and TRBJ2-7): DAGVTQSPTHLIKTRGQQVTLRCSPISGHKSVSWYQQVLGQGPQFIFQYYEKEERGRGNFPDRFSARQFPNYSSELNVNALLLGDSALYLCASRIEDRGAYEQYFGPGTRLTVT.

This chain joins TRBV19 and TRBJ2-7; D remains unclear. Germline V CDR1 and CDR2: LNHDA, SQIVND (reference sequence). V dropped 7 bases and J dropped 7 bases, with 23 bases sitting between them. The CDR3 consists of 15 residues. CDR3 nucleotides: TGTGCCAGTACCTCCCCCCCAGGTCCGAATGGTGAGCAGTACTTC. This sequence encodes CASTSPPGPNGEQYF.

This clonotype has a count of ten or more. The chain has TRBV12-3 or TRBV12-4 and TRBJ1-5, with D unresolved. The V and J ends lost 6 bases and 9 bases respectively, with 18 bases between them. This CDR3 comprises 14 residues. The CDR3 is CASSPRRANGPQHF. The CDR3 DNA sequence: TGTGCCAGCAGCCCCAGACGGGCTAATGGGCCCCAGCATTTT.

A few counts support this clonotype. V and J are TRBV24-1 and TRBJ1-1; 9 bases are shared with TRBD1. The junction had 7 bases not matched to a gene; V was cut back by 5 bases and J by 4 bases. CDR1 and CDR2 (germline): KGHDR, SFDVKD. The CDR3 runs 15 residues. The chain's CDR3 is CATSGKQGAGTEAFF. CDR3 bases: TGTGCCACCAGTGGCAAACAGGGGGCCGGCACTGAAGCTTTCTTT.

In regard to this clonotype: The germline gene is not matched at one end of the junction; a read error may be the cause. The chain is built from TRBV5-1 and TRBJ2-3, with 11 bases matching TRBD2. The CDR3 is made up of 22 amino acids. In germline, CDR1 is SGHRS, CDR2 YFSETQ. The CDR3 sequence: CASSLNYLAGGHPDLHTDTQYF. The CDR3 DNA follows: TGTGCCAGCAGCCTAAACTATCTAGCGGGGGGCCACCCCGACCTACACACAGATACGCAGTATTTT.

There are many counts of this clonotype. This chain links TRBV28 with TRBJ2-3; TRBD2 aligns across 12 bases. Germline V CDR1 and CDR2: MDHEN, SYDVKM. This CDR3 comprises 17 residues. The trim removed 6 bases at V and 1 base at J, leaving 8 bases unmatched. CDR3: CASSRTSGDDGTDTQYF. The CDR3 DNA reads TGTGCCAGCAGCCGGACTAGCGGGGATGATGGCACAGATACGCAGTATTTT.

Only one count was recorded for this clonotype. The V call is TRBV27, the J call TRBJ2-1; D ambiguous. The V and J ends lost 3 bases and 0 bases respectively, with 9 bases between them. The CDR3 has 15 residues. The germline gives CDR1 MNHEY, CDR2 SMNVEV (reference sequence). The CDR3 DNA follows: TGTGCCAGCAGTTTGCTTTGGAGCTCCTACAATGAGCAGTTCTTC. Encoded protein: CASSLLWSSYNEQFF.

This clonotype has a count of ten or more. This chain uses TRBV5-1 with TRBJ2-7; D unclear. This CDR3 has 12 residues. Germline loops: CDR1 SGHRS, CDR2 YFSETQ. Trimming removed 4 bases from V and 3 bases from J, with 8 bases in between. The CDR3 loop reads CASSGVGYEQYF. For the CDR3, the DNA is TGCGCCAGCAGCGGGGTCGGCTACGAGCAGTACTTC.

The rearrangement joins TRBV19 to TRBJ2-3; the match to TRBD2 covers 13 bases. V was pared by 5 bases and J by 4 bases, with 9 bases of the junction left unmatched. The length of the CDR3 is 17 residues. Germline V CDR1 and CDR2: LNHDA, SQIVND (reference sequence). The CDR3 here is CASSLGGLAGDSDTQYF. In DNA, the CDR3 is TGTGCCAGTAGTCTCGGTGGACTAGCGGGAGACTCAGATACGCAGTATTTT.

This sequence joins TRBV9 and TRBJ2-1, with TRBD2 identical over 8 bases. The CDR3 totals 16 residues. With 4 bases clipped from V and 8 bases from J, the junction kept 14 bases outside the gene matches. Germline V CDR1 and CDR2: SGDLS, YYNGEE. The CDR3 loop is CASSLILSGSLDEQFF. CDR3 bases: TGTGCCAGCAGCCTTATCCTCAGCGGGAGTCTGGATGAGCAGTTCTTC.

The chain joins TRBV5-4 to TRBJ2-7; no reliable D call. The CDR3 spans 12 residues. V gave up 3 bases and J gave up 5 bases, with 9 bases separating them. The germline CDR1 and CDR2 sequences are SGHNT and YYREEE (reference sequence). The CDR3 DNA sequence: TGTGCCAGCAGCTCGCTCCCCGACGAGCAGTACTTC. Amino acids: CASSSLPDEQYF.

Here the CDR3 reads CASSLARWEETQYF. The CDR3 nucleotides read TGCGCCAGCAGCTTGGCCCGGTGGGAAGAGACCCAGTACTTC. The rearrangement uses TRBV5-1 and TRBJ2-5; D not resolved. In germline, CDR1 is SGHRS, CDR2 YFSETQ. V was clipped by 0 bases and J by 3 bases, with 9 bases between them. The CDR3 totals 14 residues.

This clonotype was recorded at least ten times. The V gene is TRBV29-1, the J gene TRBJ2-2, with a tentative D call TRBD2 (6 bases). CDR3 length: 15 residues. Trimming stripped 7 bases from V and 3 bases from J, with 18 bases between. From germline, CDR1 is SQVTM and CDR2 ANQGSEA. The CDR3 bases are TGCAGCGCGAAAGGGACTGGTGGTGACACCGGGGAGCTGTTTTTT. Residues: CSAKGTGGDTGELFF.

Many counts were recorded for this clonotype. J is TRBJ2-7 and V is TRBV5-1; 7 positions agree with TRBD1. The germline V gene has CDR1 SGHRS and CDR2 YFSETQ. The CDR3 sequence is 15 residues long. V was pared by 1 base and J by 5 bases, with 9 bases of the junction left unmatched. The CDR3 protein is CASSLRGTAVHEQYF. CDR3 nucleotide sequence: TGCGCCAGCAGCTTGAGGGGGACAGCGGTCCACGAGCAGTACTTC.

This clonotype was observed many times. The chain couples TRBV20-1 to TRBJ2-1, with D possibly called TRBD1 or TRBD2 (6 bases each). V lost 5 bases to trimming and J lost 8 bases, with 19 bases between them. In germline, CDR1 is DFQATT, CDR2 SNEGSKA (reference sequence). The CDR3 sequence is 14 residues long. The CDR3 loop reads CSAGRDPRGHEQFF. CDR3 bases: TGCAGTGCTGGCCGGGACCCCCGGGGGCATGAGCAGTTCTTC.

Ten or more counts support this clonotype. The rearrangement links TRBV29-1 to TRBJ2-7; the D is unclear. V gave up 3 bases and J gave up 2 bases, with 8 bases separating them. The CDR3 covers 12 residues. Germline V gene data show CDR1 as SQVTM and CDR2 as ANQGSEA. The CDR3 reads CSVETDTYEQYF. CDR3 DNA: TGCAGCGTTGAGACCGATACCTACGAGCAGTACTTC.

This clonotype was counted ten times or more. CDR3 amino acids: CASSPGTYGYTF. The CDR3 DNA is TGCGCCAGCAGCCCGGGTACCTATGGCTACACCTTC. The chain is built from TRBV5-1 and TRBJ1-2; no clear D. Per germline, CDR1 SGHRS and CDR2 YFSETQ. Between the trimmed V and J ends, which lost 4 bases and 4 bases, there was a span of 8 bases. This CDR3 is 12 amino acids long. The full variable domain, with the rest looked up from reference TRBV5-1 and TRBJ1-2, is KAGVTQTPRYLIKTRGQQVTLSCSPISGHRSVSWYQQTPGQGLQFLFEYFSETQRNKGNFPGRFSGRQFSNSRSEMNVSTLELGDSALYLCASSPGTYGYTFGSGTRLTVV.